This paragraph covers one T cell receptor beta chain sequence. Here immunoSEQ multiplex PCR was the method, and the copy in TCRdb shows in-frame clones only, minus some. The data contain roughly 100,000 clones, approximately 96% of them singletons. The record originates from a study of technical replicates of blood from several donors. Sequenced: T cells isolated from PBMCs. This clonotype was sampled from a human donor in good health.

The CDR3 is CASSVPGQAHSGQFF. The CDR3 coding sequence is TGTGCCAGCAGCGTACCGGGACAGGCCCATTCAGGGCAGTTCTTC. The chain recombines TRBV2 with TRBJ2-1; 8 bases map to TRBD1. CDR1 and CDR2 from the germline V gene are SNHLY and FYNNEI. The CDR3 sequence is 15 residues long. Trimming took 6 bases from V and 12 from J; bases not matched to a gene: 16.